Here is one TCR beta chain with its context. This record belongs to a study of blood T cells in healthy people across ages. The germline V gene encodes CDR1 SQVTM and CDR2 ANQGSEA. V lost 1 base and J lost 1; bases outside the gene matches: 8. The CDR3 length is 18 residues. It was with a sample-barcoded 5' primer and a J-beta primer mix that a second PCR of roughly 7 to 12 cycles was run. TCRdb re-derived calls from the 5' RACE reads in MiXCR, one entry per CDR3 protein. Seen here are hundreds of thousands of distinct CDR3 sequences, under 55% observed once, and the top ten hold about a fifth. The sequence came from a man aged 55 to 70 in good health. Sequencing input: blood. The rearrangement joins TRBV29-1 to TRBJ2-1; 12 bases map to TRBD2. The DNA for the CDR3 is TGCAGCGTTGAAGGGCGGCTAGCGGGGGGGTTGTCCTACAATGAGCAGTTCTTC. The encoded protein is CSVEGRLAGGLSYNEQFF.